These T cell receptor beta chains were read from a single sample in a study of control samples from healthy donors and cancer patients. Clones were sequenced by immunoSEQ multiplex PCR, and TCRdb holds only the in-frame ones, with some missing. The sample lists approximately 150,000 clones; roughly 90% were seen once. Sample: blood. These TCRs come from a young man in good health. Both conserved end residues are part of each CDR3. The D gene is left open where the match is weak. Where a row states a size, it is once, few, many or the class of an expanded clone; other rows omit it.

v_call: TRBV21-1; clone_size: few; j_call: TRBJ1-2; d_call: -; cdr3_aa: CASNRKNRKNYGYTF; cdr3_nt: TGTGCCAGCAACAGGAAAAACAGAAAGAACTATGGCTACACCTTC
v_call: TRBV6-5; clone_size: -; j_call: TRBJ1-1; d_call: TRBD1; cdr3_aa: CASSYSGGKRGTEAFF; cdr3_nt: TGTGCCAGCAGTTATTCAGGGGGAAAACGAGGGACTGAAGCTTTCTTT
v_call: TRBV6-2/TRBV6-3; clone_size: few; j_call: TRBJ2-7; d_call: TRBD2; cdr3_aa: CASSSWEGRNEQYF; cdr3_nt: TGTGCCAGCAGTTCTTGGGAGGGCCGTAACGAGCAGTACTTC
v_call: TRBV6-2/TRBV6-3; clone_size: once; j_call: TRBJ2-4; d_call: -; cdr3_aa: CASSDWAKNIQYF; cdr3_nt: TGTGCCAGCAGCGATTGGGCCAAAAACATTCAGTACTTC
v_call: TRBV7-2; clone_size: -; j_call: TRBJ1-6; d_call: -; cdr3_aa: CASSLGGTSSYNSPLHF; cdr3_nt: TGTGCCAGCAGCTTAGGCGGAACTAGCTCCTATAATTCACCCCTCCACTTT
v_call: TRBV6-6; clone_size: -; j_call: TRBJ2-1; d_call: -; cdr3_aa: CASSRQEPYNEQFF; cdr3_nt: TGTGCCAGCAGCAGACAGGAGCCCTACAATGAGCAGTTCTTC
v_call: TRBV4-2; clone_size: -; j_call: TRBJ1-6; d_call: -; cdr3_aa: CASSQDGESSYNSPLHF; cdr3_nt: TGTGCCAGCAGCCAAGATGGCGAGAGCTCCTATAATTCACCCCTCCACTTT
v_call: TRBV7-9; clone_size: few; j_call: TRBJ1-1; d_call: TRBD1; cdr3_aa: CASSLDAGGRGRNTEAFF; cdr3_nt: TGTGCCAGCAGCTTAGATGCGGGAGGCAGGGGGAGGAACACTGAAGCTTTCTTT
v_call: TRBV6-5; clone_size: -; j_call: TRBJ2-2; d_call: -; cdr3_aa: CASSYGRYTGELFF; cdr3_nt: TGTGCCAGCAGTTATGGGAGGTACACCGGGGAGCTGTTTTTT
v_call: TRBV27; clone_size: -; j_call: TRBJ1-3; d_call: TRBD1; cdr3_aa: CASRPGGARNTIYF; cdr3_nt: TGTGCCAGCAGACCAGGGGGCGCGAGAAACACCATATATTTT
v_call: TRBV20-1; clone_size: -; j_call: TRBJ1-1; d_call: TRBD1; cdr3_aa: CSASGQDEAFF; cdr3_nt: TGCAGTGCTTCGGGACAGGATGAAGCTTTCTTT
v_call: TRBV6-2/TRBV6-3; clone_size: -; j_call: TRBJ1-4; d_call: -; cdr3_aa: CASSYFGQFDEKLFF; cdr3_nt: TGTGCCAGCAGTTACTTCGGGCAGTTCGATGAAAAACTGTTTTTT
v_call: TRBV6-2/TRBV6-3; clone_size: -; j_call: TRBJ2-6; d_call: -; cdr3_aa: CASSLTAFLANVLTF; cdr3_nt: TGTGCCAGCAGCCTGACAGCTTTTCTGGCCAACGTCCTGACTTTC
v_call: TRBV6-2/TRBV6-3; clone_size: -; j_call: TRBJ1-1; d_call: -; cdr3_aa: CASSSPPGGGKLTEAFF; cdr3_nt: TGTGCCAGCAGTTCCCCCCCCGGGGGAGGGAAGCTCACTGAAGCTTTCTTT
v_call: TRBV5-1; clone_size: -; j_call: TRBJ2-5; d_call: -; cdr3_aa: CASSKDGSQETQYF; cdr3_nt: TGCGCCAGCAGCAAGGACGGTAGCCAAGAGACCCAGTACTTC
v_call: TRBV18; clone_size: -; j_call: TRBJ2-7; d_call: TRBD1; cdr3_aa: CASSPSPGQGAYEQYF; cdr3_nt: TGTGCCAGCTCACCAAGTCCGGGACAGGGGGCCTACGAGCAGTACTTC
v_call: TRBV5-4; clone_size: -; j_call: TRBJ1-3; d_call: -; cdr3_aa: CASSFAGAPGNTIYF; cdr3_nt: TGTGCCAGCAGCTTTGCCGGGGCGCCTGGAAACACCATATATTTT
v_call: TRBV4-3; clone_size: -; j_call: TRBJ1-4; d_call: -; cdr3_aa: CASSQFGQTNEKLFF; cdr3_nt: TGCGCCAGCAGCCAATTCGGGCAGACTAATGAAAAACTGTTTTTT
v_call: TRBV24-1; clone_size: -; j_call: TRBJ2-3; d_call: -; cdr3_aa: CATSDFRTVSTDTQYF; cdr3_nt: TGTGCCACCAGTGATTTCAGGACAGTGAGCACAGATACGCAGTATTTT
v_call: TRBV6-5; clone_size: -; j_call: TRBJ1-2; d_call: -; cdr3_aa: CASSQTAVRDGYTF; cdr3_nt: TGTGCCAGCAGTCAAACAGCCGTCCGGGATGGCTACACCTTC
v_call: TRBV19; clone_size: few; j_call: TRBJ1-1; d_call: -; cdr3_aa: CASSPPFSGGATFF; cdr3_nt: TGTGCCAGTAGTCCTCCTTTTTCCGGGGGTGCAACTTTCTTT
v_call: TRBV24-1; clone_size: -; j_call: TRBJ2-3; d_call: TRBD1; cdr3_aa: CATSDLGDRGPDTQYF; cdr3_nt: TGTGCCACCAGTGATTTGGGGGACAGGGGTCCAGATACGCAGTATTTT
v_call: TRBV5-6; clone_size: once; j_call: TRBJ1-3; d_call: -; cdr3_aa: CASSFGPRTGNTIYF; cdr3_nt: TGTGCCAGCAGCTTCGGTCCCAGGACTGGAAACACCATATATTTT
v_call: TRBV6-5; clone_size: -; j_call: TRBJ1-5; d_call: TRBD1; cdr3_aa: CASSSTTGDQPQHF; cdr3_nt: TGTGCCAGCAGTTCCACAACAGGGGACCAGCCCCAGCATTTT
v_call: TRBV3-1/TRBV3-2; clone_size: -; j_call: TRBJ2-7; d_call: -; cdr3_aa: CASSQEWSEQYF; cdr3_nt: TGTGCCAGCAGCCAAGAGTGGTCCGAGCAGTACTTC
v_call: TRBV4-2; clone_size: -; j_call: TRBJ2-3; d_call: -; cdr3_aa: CASSQRSQRTSTDTQYF; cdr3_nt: TGTGCCAGCAGCCAAAGGTCGCAGCGTACTAGCACAGATACGCAGTATTTT
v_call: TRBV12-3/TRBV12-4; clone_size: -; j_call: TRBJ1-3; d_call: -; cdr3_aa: CASSPTGSNTIYF; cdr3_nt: TGTGCCAGCAGTCCCACAGGGTCAAACACCATATATTTT
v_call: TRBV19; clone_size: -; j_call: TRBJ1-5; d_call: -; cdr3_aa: CASLGHLQPQHF; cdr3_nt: TGTGCCAGTCTGGGGCACTTACAGCCCCAGCATTTT
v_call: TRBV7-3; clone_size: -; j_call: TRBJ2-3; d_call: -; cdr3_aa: CASSRSRSSTDTQYF; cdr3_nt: TGTGCCAGCAGCAGATCACGGTCCTCCACAGATACGCAGTATTTT